Below, one T cell receptor (beta chain) is given with its context. The germline gives CDR1 MNHNS, CDR2 SASEGT. This CDR3 has 14 amino acids. With 4 bases clipped from V and 6 bases from J, the junction kept 5 bases outside the gene matches. The data were obtained in a study of cytomegalovirus exposure and HLA in healthy donors. The primer mix had 60 Vbeta and 13 Jbeta primers. TCRdb's table, derived via immunoSEQ multiplex PCR, lists solely in-frame clones and lacks some. This sample's table reports around 53,000 clones. The sequence was obtained from a man in his late teens or twenties in good health and CMV-seropositive. The sequencing sample was made of PBMCs. The V gene is TRBV6-1, the J gene TRBJ1-2; 10 nucleotides line up with TRBD1. CDR3 loop: CASSGDRGRDGYTF. The CDR3 DNA follows: TGTGCCAGCAGTGGAGACAGGGGGCGAGATGGCTACACCTTC.